The 32 T cell receptor beta chains listed next were all sequenced from one sample in a study of control samples from healthy donors and cancer patients. Clones were read by immunoSEQ multiplex PCR, and TCRdb kept only the in-frame ones, dropping some. The sample holds 65,000 to 100,000 clones, roughly 89% seen once. The specimen was blood. These receptor sequences come from a man aged 45-65 years in good health.

In this sample, this clone turned up once. The V and J genes are TRBV6-6 and TRBJ1-5, with D unclear. CDR1 MNHNY and CDR2 SVGAGI come from the germline V gene (reference sequence). This CDR3 comprises 16 residues. V shed 4 bases and J shed 3 bases, with 16 bases lying between them. CDR3 loop: CASSFLLTEDNQPQHF. In DNA form, the CDR3 reads TGTGCCAGCAGTTTCCTCCTGACTGAGGACAATCAGCCCCAGCATTTT.

This rearrangement joins TRBV13 to TRBJ2-7, with unresolved D. V dropped 2 bases and J dropped 4 bases, with 12 bases sitting between them. Germline V CDR1 and CDR2: PRHDT, FYEKMQ (reference sequence). CDR3 size: 14 residues. The CDR3 sequence is CASSLQSNDYEQYF. CDR3 coding DNA: TGTGCCAGCAGCTTACAATCGAATGATTACGAGCAGTACTTC.

This sequence joins TRBV2 and TRBJ2-5, with unresolved D. The CDR3 length is 13 residues. The V gene's germline CDR1 is SNHLY and CDR2 FYNNEI. Trimming removed 6 bases from V and 2 bases from J, with 10 bases in between. CDR3 in amino acids: CASRYSGQETQYF. As DNA, the CDR3 is TGTGCCAGCAGGTACAGTGGTCAAGAGACCCAGTACTTC.

The chain combines TRBV7-9 with TRBJ1-1; 10 bases align to TRBD1. V lost 3 bases to trimming and J lost 4 bases; unmatched junction nucleotides: 2. This CDR3 comprises 14 residues. Germline V gene lookup returns CDR1 SEHNR and CDR2 FQNEAQ (reference sequence). The CDR3 reads CASSFGTGATEAFF. The CDR3 DNA is TGTGCCAGCAGCTTCGGGACAGGGGCCACTGAAGCTTTCTTT.

The V gene is TRBV2, the J gene TRBJ2-1; TRBD1 matches at 7 bases. Germline V gene data show CDR1 as SNHLY and CDR2 as FYNNEI. CDR3 length: 15 residues. V dropped 8 bases and J dropped 8; count of bases not matched to a gene: 15. The CDR3, as DNA: TGTGCCAGCTCTATGAGGGGCAGGGGGATCGATGAGCAGTTCTTC. Translating gives CASSMRGRGIDEQFF.

This clone was observed a few times. The chain carries TRBV6-4 and TRBJ2-3; D unclear. Germline loops: CDR1 MRHNA, CDR2 SNTAGT. There are 13 residues in the CDR3. V lost 5 bases, J lost 1 base, and 7 bases lay in between. The CDR3 protein is CASSPLGTDTQYF. Here the CDR3 DNA reads TGTGCCAGCAGTCCACTGGGCACAGATACGCAGTATTTT.

The chain is built from TRBV5-1 and TRBJ1-2; 7 bases match TRBD1. J gave up 0 bases and V 4 bases, and 6 bases lay outside the gene matches. Germline values: CDR1 SGHRS, CDR2 YFSETQ. This CDR3 region has 15 residues. The CDR3 nucleotides are TGCGCCAGCAGCCTAGCCGGGACAGCTAACTATGGCTACACCTTC. Translating it yields CASSLAGTANYGYTF.

This clone has a single count. V usage is TRBV29-1 and J usage is TRBJ2-5; D is ambiguous. The V gene's germline CDR1 is SQVTM and CDR2 ANQGSEA. This CDR3 comprises 14 residues. The germline V and J ends were trimmed by 5 bases and 1 base, with 14 bases remaining between them. The DNA for the CDR3 is TGCAGCGTTTCCCCCCCGGGCAGCCAAGAGACCCAGTACTTC. Its translation is CSVSPPGSQETQYF.

J is TRBJ2-1 and V is TRBV7-8; 10 bases map to TRBD2. This CDR3 is 16 amino acids long. The ends lost 6 bases at V and 6 bases at J; junction bases unmatched: 11. CDR1 and CDR2 from the germline V gene are SGHVS and FQNEAQ. The CDR3 reads CASSLSQLAGRNEQFF. The CDR3 DNA follows: TGTGCCAGCAGTCTTTCTCAACTAGCGGGGCGCAATGAGCAGTTCTTC.

The chain is built from TRBV2 and TRBJ2-5; D possibly corresponds to TRBD2 (6 bases). Looked up from germline, CDR1 is SNHLY and CDR2 is FYNNEI. This CDR3 is 14 amino acids long. The ends were cut back, 5 bases at V and 1 base at J, with 11 bases in the middle. In DNA form, the CDR3 reads TGTGCCAGCAGTCGGGACGGGGGCCAAGAGACCCAGTACTTC. Protein: CASSRDGGQETQYF.

The J gene is TRBJ1-1, the V gene TRBV19, with 7 positions matching TRBD1. Germline CDR1 reads LNHDA; CDR2 reads SQIVND (reference sequence). The CDR3 has 15 amino acids. With V trimmed by 8 bases and J by 1 base, 10 bases remained unmatched. In DNA, the CDR3 is TGTGCCAGTGCCAACCCGACAGGGTGGAACACTGAAGCTTTCTTT. Translated, it gives CASANPTGWNTEAFF.

This chain links TRBV24-1 with TRBJ2-5; no reliable D call. Trimming cost V 4 bases and J 5 bases, with 10 bases left between them. CDR3 length: 13 residues. Germline lookup yields CDR1 KGHDR and CDR2 SFDVKD. The DNA of the CDR3 is TGTGCCACCAGTGACGTTGGACGGGAGACCCAGTACTTC. Amino acids: CATSDVGRETQYF.

The rearrangement joins TRBV27 to TRBJ1-6, with D uncertain. This CDR3 is built from 15 residues. Trimming stripped 1 base from V and 6 bases from J, with 10 bases between. Germline CDR1 and CDR2: MNHEY and SMNVEV (reference sequence). CDR3 sequence: CASSLYPDTNSPLHF. The CDR3 nucleotides read TGTGCCAGCAGTTTATATCCGGATACTAATTCACCCCTCCACTTT.

Concerning this clone itself: This sample also contains other DNA sequences that code for the same CDR3. This chain links TRBV6-1 with TRBJ1-5, with D hard to call. The V gene lost 1 base and the J gene lost 7 bases, with 8 bases spanning the gap. Germline CDR1 reads MNHNS; CDR2 reads SASEGT. This CDR3 comprises 13 residues. The CDR3 sequence: CASSEGLGQPQHF. The CDR3 DNA is TGTGCCAGCAGTGAAGGGTTGGGCCAGCCCCAGCATTTT.

The chain has TRBV30 and TRBJ1-1; a possible D gene is TRBD1 (5 bases). Trimming took 4 bases from V and 8 from J, leaving 20 bases between them. Looked up from germline, CDR1 is GTSNPN and CDR2 is SVGIG (reference sequence). The CDR3 extends over 14 amino acids. The CDR3 DNA is TGTGCCTGGACAACGGGACCGTGGGGAGTCGAAGCTTTCTTT. This encodes CAWTTGPWGVEAFF.

J is TRBJ1-1 and V is TRBV5-4; D gene ambiguous. V was shortened by 2 bases and J by 6 bases, with 11 bases between the two germline ends. CDR1 and CDR2 (germline): SGHNT, YYREEE (reference sequence). This CDR3 has 13 residues. This CDR3 reads CASSLMGIPEAFF. The CDR3 nucleotides read TGTGCCAGCAGCTTAATGGGGATTCCTGAAGCTTTCTTT.

This sequence joins TRBV6-6 and TRBJ2-1; weak D call: TRBD1 (6 bases). Trimming took 2 bases from V and 8 from J, leaving 16 bases between them. This CDR3 comprises 15 residues. Germline V gives CDR1 MNHNY, CDR2 SVGAGI (reference sequence). CDR3 in DNA: TGTGCCAGCAGTTACGGTCAGGGGCCCGTCGATGAGCAGTTCTTC. Its protein product is CASSYGQGPVDEQFF.

This chain connects TRBV12-5 to TRBJ1-1; D might be TRBD1 (6 bases). Germline assignment: CDR1 LGHNT and CDR2 FRNRAP. The CDR3 has 14 amino acids. Trimming pared 3 bases from V and 6 bases from J, leaving 14 bases between. The CDR3, as DNA: TGTGCTAGTGGTTTTACTCGCAGGGGAGCTGAAGCTTTCTTT. This sequence encodes CASGFTRRGAEAFF.

The CDR3 loop reads CASSLHVNEKLFF. CDR3 in DNA: TGTGCCAGCAGTTTGCACGTAAATGAAAAACTGTTTTTT. This chain connects TRBV12-3 or TRBV12-4 to TRBJ1-4; D gene unclear. V dropped 3 bases and J dropped 5 bases, with 7 bases sitting between them. The CDR3 is 13 amino acids.

The V and J genes are TRBV27 and TRBJ1-2; D is possibly TRBD1 (5 bases). Between the trimmed V and J ends, which lost 2 bases and 10 bases, there was a span of 20 bases. CDR1 and CDR2 (germline): MNHEY, SMNVEV (reference sequence). This CDR3 region has 15 residues. The CDR3 protein is CASSLILGDSRIYTF. CDR3 coding DNA: TGTGCCAGCAGTTTAATTCTAGGTGACAGTCGGATCTACACCTTC.

The V and J genes are TRBV5-1 and TRBJ2-3, with 12 bases lining up with TRBD1. With V trimmed by 4 bases and J by 6 bases, 6 bases remained unmatched. Germline V lookup: CDR1 SGHRS, CDR2 YFSETQ. The CDR3 extends over 15 amino acids. The CDR3 nucleotides are TGCGCCAGCAGCCCCGGGACAGGGGGCGCGGATACGCAGTATTTT. Encoded protein: CASSPGTGGADTQYF.

The chain uses TRBV7-2 and TRBJ1-4, with 7 positions matching TRBD1. The ends lost 6 bases at V and 10 bases at J; junction bases unmatched: 14. The CDR3 is made up of 15 amino acids. CDR1 and CDR2 from the germline V gene are SGHTA and FQGNSA. The CDR3 DNA is TGTGCCAGCAGACCTAGGACAGGCGGACGCGGAAAACTGTTTTTT. It is translated as CASRPRTGGRGKLFF.

V usage is TRBV18 and J usage is TRBJ1-2; 10 nucleotides line up with TRBD1. Germline V CDR1 and CDR2: KGHSH, LQKENI. The CDR3 sequence is 14 residues long. Trimming removed 3 bases from V and 3 bases from J; junction bases left unmatched: 1. The CDR3 DNA is TGTGCCAGCTCACCCGGGACAGGGGACTATGGCTACACCTTC. It specifies CASSPGTGDYGYTF. Variable domain in full (rest from reference TRBV18 and TRBJ1-2): NAGVMQNPRHLVRRRGQEARLRCSPMKGHSHVYWYRQLPEEGLKFMVYLQKENIIDESGMPKERFSAEFPKEGPSILRIQQVVRGDSAAYFCASSPGTGDYGYTFGSGTRLTVV.

The CDR3 sequence is CAWTLGDPSNTEAFF. CDR3 DNA: TGTGCCTGGACATTGGGGGACCCCTCGAACACTGAAGCTTTCTTT. V usage is TRBV30 and J usage is TRBJ1-1; tentatively, D is TRBD1 (5 bases). In germline, CDR1 is GTSNPN, CDR2 SVGIG (reference sequence). Deletions cut 4 bases from V and 1 base from J, with 16 bases between. CDR3 length: 15 residues.

This rearrangement joins TRBV11-2 to TRBJ2-3; TRBD2 might be the D (6 bases). Germline-derived CDR1 and CDR2 are SGHAT and FQNNGV. V was shortened by 4 bases and J by 2 bases, with 16 bases between the two germline ends. CDR3 length: 16 amino acids. CDR3 DNA sequence: TGTGCCAGCAGCTCCGCCGCGGGACGTATCACAGATACGCAGTATTTT. Its translation is CASSSAAGRITDTQYF.

The chain is built from TRBV6-2 or TRBV6-3 and TRBJ1-4; 7 positions agree with TRBD1. The germline gives CDR1 MNHEY, CDR2 SVGEGT. The CDR3 is 15 residues long. After removal of 2 bases from V and 6 bases from J, the junction contained 6 bases not matched to a gene. The CDR3 sequence is CASSYRPGQHEKLFF. DNA of the CDR3: TGTGCCAGCAGTTACAGACCGGGACAGCATGAAAAACTGTTTTTT.

Concerning this clone itself: A much more abundant neighbour one base away suggests this may be a read error. The chain combines TRBV7-9 with TRBJ1-1; D is unclear. The CDR3 runs to 13 residues. The V and J ends lost 2 bases and 1 base respectively, with 5 bases between them. Germline V CDR1 and CDR2: SEHNR, FQNEAQ (reference sequence). CDR3 sequence (DNA): TGTGCCAGCAGCTTATGGGAGAACACTGAAGCTTTCTTT. Translated: CASSLWENTEAFF.

The V call is TRBV24-1, the J call TRBJ1-2; a weak D match, TRBD1 (6 bases). Per germline, CDR1 KGHDR and CDR2 SFDVKD. Trimming pared 8 bases from V and 10 bases from J, leaving 22 bases between. This CDR3 comprises 14 residues. This CDR3 is CATTATGRERVYTF. CDR3 sequence (DNA): TGTGCCACCACCGCCACAGGGCGGGAGAGGGTCTACACCTTC.

As to this clone: The junction shows a germline mismatch at one end, possibly a read error. The chain employs TRBV11-2 and TRBJ2-1; 9 positions match TRBD1. The CDR3 spans 11 residues. Germline loops: CDR1 SGHAT, CDR2 FQNNGV. The CDR3 loop is CASSSFRDRVF. For the CDR3, the DNA is TGTGCCAGCAGCTCATTCCGGGACAGGGTCTTC.

V usage is TRBV5-6 and J usage is TRBJ2-5; TRBD2 matches at 10 bases. V lost 1 base and J lost 7; bases outside the gene matches: 10. Germline V gene sequence: CDR1 SGHDT, CDR2 YYEEEE. This CDR3 contains 16 residues. Written as DNA, the CDR3 is TGTGCCAGCAGCTTGTCTCCTAGCGGGGGAGCCAGGACCCAGTACTTC. Encoded protein: CASSLSPSGGARTQYF.

DNA of the CDR3: TGTGCCAGCAGCCCCCCGGGGGGGGGTCTGTTTGGGGCAGATACGCAGTATTTT. Translated, it gives CASSPPGGGLFGADTQYF. The chain couples TRBV27 to TRBJ2-3; 8 nucleotides match TRBD2. This CDR3 spans 18 amino acids. V was clipped by 6 bases and J by 4 bases; unmatched bases: 18. Germline-derived CDR1 and CDR2 are MNHEY and SMNVEV (reference sequence).

The chain couples TRBV7-2 to TRBJ1-4; D uncertain. CDR3 length: 13 residues. V was trimmed by 6 bases and J by 3 bases, leaving 8 bases between them. Germline V lookup: CDR1 SGHTA, CDR2 FQGNSA. CDR3 sequence (DNA): TGTGCCAGCAGTCCCTCTCCTAATGAAAAACTGTTTTTT. Its protein product is CASSPSPNEKLFF. Full variable domain (missing parts from reference TRBV7-2 and TRBJ1-4): GAGVSQSPSNKVTEKGKDVELRCDPISGHTALYWYRQSLGQGLEFLIYFQGNSAPDKSGLPSDRFSAERTGGSVSTLTIQRTQQEDSAVYLCASSPSPNEKLFFGSGTQLSVL.